The text below deals with one T cell receptor beta chain. Antigen unknown. The source of the sample is a study of T cell responses to AZD1222 COVID-19 vaccine. Broader study findings: The donor group comprised mostly white British people and more females; the analysis possibly underestimated clonal diversity. Baseline serology detected seropositivity in only a handful of AZD1222 recipients.

The CDR3 length is 16 residues. The germline gives CDR1 SGHRS, CDR2 YFSETQ. Trimming removed 1 base from V and 4 bases from J, with 15 bases in between. Assay: immunoSEQ multiplex PCR; the TCRdb copy retains only in-frame clones and omits some. The table shows 130,000 or so clones, with approximately 95% occurring only once. This TCR was recovered from an adult in good health. Material: peripheral blood, obtained on day 0 of MenACWY control vaccination. The rearrangement joins TRBV5-1 to TRBJ2-1; D not resolved. As DNA, the CDR3 is TGCGCCAGCAGCTTGATATCTAGGAGCGTTTACAATGAGCAGTTCTTC. This encodes CASSLISRSVYNEQFF.